The 6 T cell receptor beta chains presented below share a single source sample, sequenced in a study of blood T cell repertoires in COVID-19. The repertoire was sequenced with immunoSEQ multiplex PCR; TCRdb's copy has only in-frame clones and lacks some. This sample has tens of thousands of clones; about nine tenths occur once, and the top ten carry under 7%. Material for sequencing was peripheral blood. The source is a man aged 60 to 69 with active COVID-19.

CDR3 nucleotide sequence: TGTGCCAGCAGTTTATACGGGGTCGGCTATGGCTACACCTTC. It translates to CASSLYGVGYGYTF. The chain has TRBV27 and TRBJ1-2; D not certain. Trimming shortened V by 1 base and J by 4 bases, and 10 bases separated the two germline ends. Germline V gene lookup returns CDR1 MNHEY and CDR2 SMNVEV (reference sequence). There are 14 residues in the CDR3.

V and J are TRBV7-3 and TRBJ1-2; 7 bases are a match to TRBD1. Trimming removed 5 bases from V and 4 bases from J; junction bases left unmatched: 10. Germline loops: CDR1 SGHTA, CDR2 FQGTGA. There are 15 residues in the CDR3. CDR3 region: CASSPNRGGPYGYTF. The CDR3 DNA sequence: TGTGCCAGCAGCCCAAACAGGGGAGGACCCTATGGCTACACCTTC.

V usage is TRBV5-4 and J usage is TRBJ1-1; D remains ambiguous. Germline-derived CDR1 and CDR2 are SGHNT and YYREEE (reference sequence). The CDR3 totals 15 residues. Trimming removed 0 bases from V and 1 base from J, with 10 bases in between. CDR3 sequence reads: CASSLGQIPNTEAFF. The CDR3 DNA is TGTGCCAGCAGCTTGGGGCAGATACCGAACACTGAAGCTTTCTTT.

The chain has TRBV28 and TRBJ1-5, with a weak D call TRBD1 (5 bases). The CDR3 runs to 16 residues. Trimming removed 7 bases from V and 2 bases from J, with 18 bases in between. Germline loops: CDR1 MDHEN, CDR2 SYDVKM. The CDR3 nucleotides are TGTGCCAGCATCTACATGGTGGGGCTGGGCAATCAGCCCCAGCATTTT. Amino acids: CASIYMVGLGNQPQHF.

This rearrangement joins TRBV11-2 to TRBJ1-2; D may be TRBD1 (5 bases). V was clipped by 2 bases and J by 2 bases, with 12 bases between them. The CDR3 loop spans 15 amino acids. The germline CDR1 and CDR2 sequences are SGHAT and FQNNGV. The CDR3 is CASSLRTGANYGYTF. The CDR3 coding sequence is TGTGCCAGCAGCTTAAGAACAGGTGCAAACTATGGCTACACCTTC.

The chain recombines TRBV4-1 with TRBJ2-3; D is possibly TRBD1 (5 bases). V lost 3 bases and J lost 0, with 19 bases in between. The V gene's germline CDR1 is MGHRA and CDR2 YSYEKL. The CDR3 length is 18 residues. The CDR3 region is CASSHGLQVLLSTDTQYF. As DNA, the CDR3 is TGCGCCAGCAGCCACGGGCTACAGGTTCTTCTAAGCACAGATACGCAGTATTTT.